Listed below are T cell receptor beta chains from one sample, sequenced in a study of PD-1 blockade in classical Hodgkin lymphoma. The method was immunoSEQ multiplex PCR; TCRdb's version includes in-frame clones alone and lacks a portion of them. The sample has 8,500 to 13,000 clones; roughly 80% are singletons. Specimen: CD4+ T cells from blood, collected before the fourth cycle of nivolumab. The receptor set was obtained from a human donor with classical Hodgkin lymphoma. CDR3s include the opening cysteine and the closing phenylalanine or tryptophan. D genes are given only for firm matches.

length	D	V	J	DNA	CDR3
16	TRBD2	TRBV9	TRBJ2-7	TGTGCCAGCAGCGTCGAGGGTAGAAGCGGGAGTAGCGAGCAGTACTTC	CASSVEGRSGSSEQYF
11	NA	TRBV20-1	TRBJ2-7	TGCAGTGCCATGACTTGGCGCTCGCAGTACTTC	CSAMTWRSQYF
15	NA	TRBV2	TRBJ2-2	TGTGCCAGCAGCTTCTTATCAGGGTTGTCCGGGGAGCTGTTTTTT	CASSFLSGLSGELFF
12	TRBD2	TRBV30	TRBJ2-1	TGTGCCTGGAGTCGACTAGCAGTTGAGCAGTTCTTC	CAWSRLAVEQFF
15	TRBD2	TRBV19	TRBJ2-5	TGTGCCAGTAGTATATCGGAGGGACTAGCAAAGACCCAGTACTTC	CASSISEGLAKTQYF
14	TRBD2	TRBV6-5	TRBJ2-2	TGTGCCAGCAGTTCGGGGGGGCTCACCGGGGAGCTGTTTTTT	CASSSGGLTGELFF
13	NA	TRBV19	TRBJ2-2	TGTGCCAGCAATGACAGGTTCGCCGGGGAGCTGTTTTTT	CASNDRFAGELFF
14	TRBD1	TRBV5-1	TRBJ2-7	TGCGCCAGCAGCTTCGGACAGGTGGGATACGAGCAGTACTTC	CASSFGQVGYEQYF
14	TRBD1	TRBV15	TRBJ1-2	TGTGCCACCAGCAAGGGACAGTTAAACTATGGCTACACCTTC	CATSKGQLNYGYTF
14	NA	TRBV6-5	TRBJ1-1	TGTGCCAGCAGTTACTCCCCCAGGAACACTGAAGCTTTCTTT	CASSYSPRNTEAFF
13	NA	TRBV28	TRBJ1-5	TGTGCCAGCAGTTACAGTTTCAATCAGCCCCAGCATTTT	CASSYSFNQPQHF
15	TRBD1	TRBV6-6	TRBJ2-3	TGTGCCAGCTCAACAGGGACAGTTCCTGGAGATACGCAGTATTTT	CASSTGTVPGDTQYF
16	TRBD1	TRBV19	TRBJ1-1	TGTGCCAGCACGAAAGCACCGGGGACAGGGAACACTGAAGCTTTCTTT	CASTKAPGTGNTEAFF
15	TRBD2	TRBV11-2	TRBJ2-1	TGTGCCAGCAGCTTAGAGCTAGCGGGAGCCCATGAGCAGTTCTTC	CASSLELAGAHEQFF